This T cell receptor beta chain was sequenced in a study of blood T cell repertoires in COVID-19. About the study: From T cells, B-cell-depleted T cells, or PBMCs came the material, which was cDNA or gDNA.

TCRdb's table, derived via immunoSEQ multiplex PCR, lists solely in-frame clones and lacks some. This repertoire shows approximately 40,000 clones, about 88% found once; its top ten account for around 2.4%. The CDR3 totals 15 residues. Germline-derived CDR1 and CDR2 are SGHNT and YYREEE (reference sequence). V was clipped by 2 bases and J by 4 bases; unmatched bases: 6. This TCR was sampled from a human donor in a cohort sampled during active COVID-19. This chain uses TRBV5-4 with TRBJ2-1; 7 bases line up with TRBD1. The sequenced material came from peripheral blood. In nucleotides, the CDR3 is TGTGCCAGCAGCTTTTGGCAGGGGGTATACAATGAGCAGTTCTTC. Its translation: CASSFWQGVYNEQFF.